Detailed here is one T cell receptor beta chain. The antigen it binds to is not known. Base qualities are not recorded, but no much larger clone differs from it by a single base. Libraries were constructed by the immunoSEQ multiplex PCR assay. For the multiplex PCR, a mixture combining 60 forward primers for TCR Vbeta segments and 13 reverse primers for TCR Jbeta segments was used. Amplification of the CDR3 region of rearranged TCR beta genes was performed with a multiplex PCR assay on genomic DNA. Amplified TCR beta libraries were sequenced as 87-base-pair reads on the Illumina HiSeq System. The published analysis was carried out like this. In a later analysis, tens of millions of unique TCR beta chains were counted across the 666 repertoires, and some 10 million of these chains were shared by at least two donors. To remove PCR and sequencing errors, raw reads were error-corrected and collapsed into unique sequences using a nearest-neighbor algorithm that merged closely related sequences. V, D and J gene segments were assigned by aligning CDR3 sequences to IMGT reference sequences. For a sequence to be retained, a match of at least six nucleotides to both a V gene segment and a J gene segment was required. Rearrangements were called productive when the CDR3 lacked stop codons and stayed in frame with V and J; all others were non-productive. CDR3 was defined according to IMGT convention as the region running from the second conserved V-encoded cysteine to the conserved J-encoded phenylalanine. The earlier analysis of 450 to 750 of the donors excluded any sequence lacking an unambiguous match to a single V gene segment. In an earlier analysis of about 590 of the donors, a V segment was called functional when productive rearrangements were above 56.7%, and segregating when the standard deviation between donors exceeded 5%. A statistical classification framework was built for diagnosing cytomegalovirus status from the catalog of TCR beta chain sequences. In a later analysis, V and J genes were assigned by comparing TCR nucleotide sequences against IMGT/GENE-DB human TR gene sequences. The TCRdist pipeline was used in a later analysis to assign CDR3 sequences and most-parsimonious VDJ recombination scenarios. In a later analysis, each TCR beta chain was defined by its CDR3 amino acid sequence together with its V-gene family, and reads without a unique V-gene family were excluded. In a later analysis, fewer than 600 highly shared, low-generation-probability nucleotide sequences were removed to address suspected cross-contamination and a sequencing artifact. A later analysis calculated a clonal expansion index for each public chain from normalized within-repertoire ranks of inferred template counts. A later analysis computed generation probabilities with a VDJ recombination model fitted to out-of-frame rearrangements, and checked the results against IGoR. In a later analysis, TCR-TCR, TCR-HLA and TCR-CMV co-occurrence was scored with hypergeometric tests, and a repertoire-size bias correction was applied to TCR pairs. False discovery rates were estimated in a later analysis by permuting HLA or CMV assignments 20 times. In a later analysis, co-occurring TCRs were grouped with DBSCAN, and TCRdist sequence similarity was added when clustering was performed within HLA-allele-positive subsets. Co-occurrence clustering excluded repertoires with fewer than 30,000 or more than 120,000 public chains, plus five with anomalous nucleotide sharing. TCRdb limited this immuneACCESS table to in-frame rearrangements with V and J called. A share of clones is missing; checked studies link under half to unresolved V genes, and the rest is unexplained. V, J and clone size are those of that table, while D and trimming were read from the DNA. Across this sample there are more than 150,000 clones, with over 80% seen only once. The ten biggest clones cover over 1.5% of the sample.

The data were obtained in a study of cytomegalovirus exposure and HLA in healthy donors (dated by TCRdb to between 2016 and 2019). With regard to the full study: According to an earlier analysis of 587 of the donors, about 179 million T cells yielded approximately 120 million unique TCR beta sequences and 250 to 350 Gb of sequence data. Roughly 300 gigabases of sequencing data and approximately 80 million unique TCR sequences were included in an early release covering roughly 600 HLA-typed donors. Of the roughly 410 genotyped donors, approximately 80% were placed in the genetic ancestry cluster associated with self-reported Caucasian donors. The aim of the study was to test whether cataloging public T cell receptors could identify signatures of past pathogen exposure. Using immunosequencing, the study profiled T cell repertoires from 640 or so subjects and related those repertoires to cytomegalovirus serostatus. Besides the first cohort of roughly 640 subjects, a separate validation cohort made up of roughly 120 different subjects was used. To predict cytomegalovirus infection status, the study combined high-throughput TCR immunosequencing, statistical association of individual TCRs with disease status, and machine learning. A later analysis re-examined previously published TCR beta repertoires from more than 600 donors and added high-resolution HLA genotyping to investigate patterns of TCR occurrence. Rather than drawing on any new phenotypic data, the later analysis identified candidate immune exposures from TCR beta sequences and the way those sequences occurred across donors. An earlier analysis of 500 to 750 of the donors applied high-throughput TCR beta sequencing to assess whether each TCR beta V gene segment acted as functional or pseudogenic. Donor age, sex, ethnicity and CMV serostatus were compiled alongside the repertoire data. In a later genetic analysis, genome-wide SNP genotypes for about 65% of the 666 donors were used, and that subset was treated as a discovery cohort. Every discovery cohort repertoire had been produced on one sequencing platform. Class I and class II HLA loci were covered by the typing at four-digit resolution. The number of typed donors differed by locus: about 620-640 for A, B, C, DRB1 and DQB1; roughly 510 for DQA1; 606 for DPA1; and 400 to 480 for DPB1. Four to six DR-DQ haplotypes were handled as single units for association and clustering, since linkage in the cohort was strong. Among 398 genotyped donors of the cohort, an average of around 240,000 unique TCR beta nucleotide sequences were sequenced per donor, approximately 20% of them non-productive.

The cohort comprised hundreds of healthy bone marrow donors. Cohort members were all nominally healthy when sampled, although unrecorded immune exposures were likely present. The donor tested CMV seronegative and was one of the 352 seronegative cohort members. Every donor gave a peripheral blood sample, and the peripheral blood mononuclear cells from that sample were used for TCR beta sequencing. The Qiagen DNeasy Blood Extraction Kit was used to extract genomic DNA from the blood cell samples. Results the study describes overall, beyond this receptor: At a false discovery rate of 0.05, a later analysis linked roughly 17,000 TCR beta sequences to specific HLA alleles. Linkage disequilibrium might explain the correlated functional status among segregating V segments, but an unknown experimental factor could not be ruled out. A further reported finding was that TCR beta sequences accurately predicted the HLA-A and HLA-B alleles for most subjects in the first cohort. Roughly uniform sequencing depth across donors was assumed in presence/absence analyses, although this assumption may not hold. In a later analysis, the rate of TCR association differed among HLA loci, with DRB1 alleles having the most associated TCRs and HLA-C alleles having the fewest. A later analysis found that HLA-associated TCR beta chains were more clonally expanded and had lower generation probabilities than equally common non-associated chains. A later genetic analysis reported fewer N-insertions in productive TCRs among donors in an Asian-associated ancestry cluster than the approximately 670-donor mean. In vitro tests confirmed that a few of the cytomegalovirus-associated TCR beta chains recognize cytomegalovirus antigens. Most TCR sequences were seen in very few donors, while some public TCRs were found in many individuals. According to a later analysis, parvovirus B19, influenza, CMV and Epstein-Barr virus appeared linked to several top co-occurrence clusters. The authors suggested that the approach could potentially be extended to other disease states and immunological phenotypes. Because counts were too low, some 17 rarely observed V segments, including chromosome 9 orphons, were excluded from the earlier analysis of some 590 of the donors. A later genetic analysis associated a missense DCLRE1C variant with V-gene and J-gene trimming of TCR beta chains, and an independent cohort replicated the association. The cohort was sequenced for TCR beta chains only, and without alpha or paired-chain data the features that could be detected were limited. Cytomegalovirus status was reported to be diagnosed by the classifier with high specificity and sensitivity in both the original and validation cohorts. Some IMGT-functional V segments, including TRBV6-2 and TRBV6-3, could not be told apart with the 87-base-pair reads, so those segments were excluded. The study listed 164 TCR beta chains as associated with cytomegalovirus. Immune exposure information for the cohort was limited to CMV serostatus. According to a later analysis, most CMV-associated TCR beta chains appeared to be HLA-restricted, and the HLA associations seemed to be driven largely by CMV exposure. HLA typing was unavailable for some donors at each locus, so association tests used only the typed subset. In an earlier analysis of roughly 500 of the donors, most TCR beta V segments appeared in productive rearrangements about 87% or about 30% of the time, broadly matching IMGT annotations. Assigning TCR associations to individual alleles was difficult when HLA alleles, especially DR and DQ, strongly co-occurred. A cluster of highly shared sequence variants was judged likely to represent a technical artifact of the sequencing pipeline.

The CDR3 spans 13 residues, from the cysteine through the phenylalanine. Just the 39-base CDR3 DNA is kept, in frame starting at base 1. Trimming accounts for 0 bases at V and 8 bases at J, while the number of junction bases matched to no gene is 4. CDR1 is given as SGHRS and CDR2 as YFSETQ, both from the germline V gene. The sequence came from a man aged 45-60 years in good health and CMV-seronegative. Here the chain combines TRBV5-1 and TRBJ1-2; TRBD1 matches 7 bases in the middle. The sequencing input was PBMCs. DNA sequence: TGCGCCAGCAGCTTGGGAGGGGGCCGGGGCTACACCTTC. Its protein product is CASSLGGGRGYTF.